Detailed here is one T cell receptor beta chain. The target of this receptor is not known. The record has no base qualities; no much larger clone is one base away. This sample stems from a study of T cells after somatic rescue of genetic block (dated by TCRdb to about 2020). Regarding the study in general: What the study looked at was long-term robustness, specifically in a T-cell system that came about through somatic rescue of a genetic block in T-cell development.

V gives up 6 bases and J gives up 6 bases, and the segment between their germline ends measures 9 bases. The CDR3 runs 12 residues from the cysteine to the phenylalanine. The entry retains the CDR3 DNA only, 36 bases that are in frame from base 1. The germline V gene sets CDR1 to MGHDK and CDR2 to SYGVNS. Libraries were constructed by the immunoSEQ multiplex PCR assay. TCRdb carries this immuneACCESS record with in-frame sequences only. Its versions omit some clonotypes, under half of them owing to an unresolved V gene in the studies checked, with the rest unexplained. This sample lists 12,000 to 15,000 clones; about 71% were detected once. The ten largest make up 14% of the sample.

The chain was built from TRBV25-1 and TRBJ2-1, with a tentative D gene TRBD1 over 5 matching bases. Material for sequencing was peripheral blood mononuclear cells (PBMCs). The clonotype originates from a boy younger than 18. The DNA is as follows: TGTGCCAGCAGAGACAGTTTCAATGAGCAGTTCTTC. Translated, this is CASRDSFNEQFF.